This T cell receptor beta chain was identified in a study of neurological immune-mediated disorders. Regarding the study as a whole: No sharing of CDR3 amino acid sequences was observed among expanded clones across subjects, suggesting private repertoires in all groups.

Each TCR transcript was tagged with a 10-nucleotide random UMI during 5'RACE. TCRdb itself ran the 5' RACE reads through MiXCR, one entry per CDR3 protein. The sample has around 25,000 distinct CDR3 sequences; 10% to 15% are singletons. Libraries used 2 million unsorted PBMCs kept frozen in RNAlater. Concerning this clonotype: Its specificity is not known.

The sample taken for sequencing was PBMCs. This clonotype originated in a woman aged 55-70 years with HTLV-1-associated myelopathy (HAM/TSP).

In DNA, the CDR3 is TGTGCCAGCAGCCTTACAGGGGGCACTGAAGCTTTCTTT. The encoded protein is CASSLTGGTEAFF. The chain recombines TRBV11-2 with TRBJ1-1; 8 bases align to TRBD1. CDR3 length: 13 amino acids. Germline V gene sequence: CDR1 SGHAT, CDR2 FQNNGV. With V trimmed by 5 bases and J by 4 bases, 3 bases remained unmatched. The full variable domain, rest sourced from reference TRBV11-2 and TRBJ1-1, is EAGVAQSPRYKIIEKRQSVAFWCNPISGHATLYWYQQILGQGPKLLIQFQNNGVVDDSQLPKDRFSAERLKGVDSTLKIQPAKLEDSAVYLCASSLTGGTEAFFGQGTRLTVV.